The rows below give T cell receptor beta chains drawn from one sample of a study of T cell repertoires in cytomegalovirus infection. Their antigens are not known. Via MiXCR, TCRdb re-called the reads, giving one row per CDR3 protein. The sample records around 100,000 distinct CDR3 sequences, around 9.1% being singletons. The source material was PBMCs, sequenced either directly or after in vitro stimulation (not recorded which). The source is a human donor in good health (CMV status not recorded). Some clones in this sample may be carry-over from other donors' samples. The conserved cysteine and the conserved F or W are not part of the CDR3 here.

V gene: TRBV7-2; CDR3 protein: ASSLVLAGSREQF
V gene: TRBV7-2; CDR3 protein: ATTSGRVRGQF
V gene: TRBV7-9; CDR3 protein: ASSLVGNEKLF
V gene: TRBV28; CDR3 protein: ASSPPGQGGTDTQY
V gene: TRBV11-2; CDR3 protein: ASSPRMSSYNEQF
V gene: TRBV2; CDR3 protein: ASSEAGGSGELF
V gene: TRBV7-2; CDR3 protein: ASSPLAGTGADTQY
V gene: TRBV7-2; CDR3 protein: ASSLRQGEGYT
V gene: TRBV20-1; CDR3 protein: SVAVREEQY
V gene: TRBV20-1; CDR3 protein: SAPAQGGNQPQH